Listed below are T cell receptor beta chains from one sample, sequenced in a study of blood T cell repertoires in COVID-19. Clones were sequenced by immunoSEQ multiplex PCR, and TCRdb holds only the in-frame ones, with some missing. Among fewer than 300,000 clones listed, 75% to 95% were seen once. What was sequenced was PBMCs or T cells enriched from blood (not recorded which). The receptor set was obtained from a young woman who had recovered from COVID-19. Both conserved end residues are part of each CDR3. D genes are given only for firm matches. Some rows mark clone size as missing; the rest say once, few, many or name a class of expanded clone.

TGTGCCGCTGGTTGGGAGGGCTCCTACAATGAGCAGTTCTTC,CAAGWEGSYNEQFF,14,TRBD2,NA,TRBV6-5,TRBJ2-1
TGTGCCACCAGCCAGCGACAAGAGACCCAGTACTTC,CATSQRQETQYF,12,NA,NA,TRBV24-1,TRBJ2-5
TGTGCCAGCAGCTTTCTCGCGCGCACTGACACCGGGGAGCTGTTTTTT,CASSFLARTDTGELFF,16,NA,NA,TRBV7-9,TRBJ2-2
TGCAGCGTTGGGTGGACAGGGGCCGAAAAACTGTTTTTT,CSVGWTGAEKLFF,13,TRBD1,NA,TRBV29-1,TRBJ1-4
TGTGCCAGCAGTTTAAAGACCGGGACTTCGTACAATGAGCAGTTCTTC,CASSLKTGTSYNEQFF,16,NA,NA,TRBV7-3,TRBJ2-1
TGCGCCAGCAGCCAAGATCCCGGGTCGGGTAATGAAAAACTGTTTTTT,CASSQDPGSGNEKLFF,16,NA,NA,TRBV4-1,TRBJ1-4
TGTGCCAGCAGAACTGACAGGGGGGCCGGTGGCTACACCTTC,CASRTDRGAGGYTF,14,TRBD1,NA,TRBV6-5,TRBJ1-2
TGTGCCAGCAGCCAAGGGCTCCTCTCCTACGAGCAGTACTTC,CASSQGLLSYEQYF,14,NA,NA,TRBV4-2,TRBJ2-7
TGTGCCAGCAGTTTAGGGACTGTGAATTCACCCCTCCACTTT,CASSLGTVNSPLHF,14,NA,NA,TRBV27,TRBJ1-6
TGCGCCAGCAGCTTGGAAGGGGCGGAGCAGTACTTC,CASSLEGAEQYF,12,NA,NA,TRBV5-1,TRBJ2-7
TGTGCCAGCAGCCAATTCCTCAGGGTGGCGAAGAACACTGAAGCTTTCTTT,CASSQFLRVAKNTEAFF,17,NA,NA,TRBV21-1,TRBJ1-1
TGTGCCAGCAGCCCTGGACTAGCGGGAGGGCCGGATACGCAGTATTTT,CASSPGLAGGPDTQYF,16,TRBD2,once,TRBV11-3,TRBJ2-3
TGTGCCAGCAGCCAAGGGGTGGAGAAAAATCAGCCCCAGCATTTT,CASSQGVEKNQPQHF,15,NA,NA,TRBV3-1/TRBV3-2,TRBJ1-5
TGTGCCAGCAGTTCTAGGGCACAGGGGGCGTCTGAAGCTTTCTTT,CASSSRAQGASEAFF,15,TRBD1,once,TRBV6-5,TRBJ1-1
TGTGCCAGCAGCTTAGTAGGTGCGGGACTTCTCTTCACTGAAGCTTTCTTT,CASSLVGAGLLFTEAFF,17,NA,NA,TRBV7-2,TRBJ1-1
TGCAGTGCTAGTACCGGACAGCTCTATGGCTACACCTTC,CSASTGQLYGYTF,13,NA,NA,TRBV20-1,TRBJ1-2
TGCGCCAGCAGTGATGGAAGGAGCGGGAGTATCGGGGAGCTGTTTTTT,CASSDGRSGSIGELFF,16,TRBD2,NA,TRBV10-2,TRBJ2-2
TGTGCCAGTAGTATTGGAGGGAATCAGCCCCAGCATTTT,CASSIGGNQPQHF,13,NA,once,TRBV19,TRBJ1-5
TGTGCCAGCAGCCTCTGGACAGGGGGTGGTGGCTACACCTTC,CASSLWTGGGGYTF,14,TRBD1,NA,TRBV5-6,TRBJ1-2
TGTGCCAGCAGTACTAGGGCCACAGAAGCTTTCTTT,CASSTRATEAFF,12,NA,once,TRBV6-5,TRBJ1-1
TGTGCCAGCAGCTCCGAGAGGTGGAATCGGTACTTC,CASSSERWNRYF,12,NA,NA,TRBV11-2,TRBJ2-4
TGCAGCGTTGAGGCTCCCGACAGGGGGTCCTACAATGAGCAGTTCTTC,CSVEAPDRGSYNEQFF,16,TRBD1,few,TRBV29-1,TRBJ2-1
TGTGCCTGGAGTAGCAACTATGGCTACACCTTC,CAWSSNYGYTF,11,NA,NA,TRBV30,TRBJ1-2
TGTGCCTGGAGTGTAGGGGTATATAGCAATCAGCCCCAGCATTTT,CAWSVGVYSNQPQHF,15,NA,NA,TRBV30,TRBJ1-5
TGTGCCAGCTCACCAGGTGAGGAAGATACGCAGTATTTT,CASSPGEEDTQYF,13,NA,NA,TRBV18,TRBJ2-3
TGTGCCAGCAGTTTAATCGGAGGGTCCGGGGAGCTGTTTTTT,CASSLIGGSGELFF,14,NA,NA,TRBV28,TRBJ2-2
TGCGCCAGCACCAGAGCGGATTCCTACAATGAGCAGTTCTTC,CASTRADSYNEQFF,14,NA,NA,TRBV10-2,TRBJ2-1
TGCGCCAGCAGCTCGGGGGATCCTGGGATGGAGACCCAGTACTTC,CASSSGDPGMETQYF,15,NA,NA,TRBV5-1,TRBJ2-5
TGTGCCAGTAGTATTGGAGACAGGGGCGAGCAGTACTTC,CASSIGDRGEQYF,13,TRBD1,NA,TRBV19,TRBJ2-7
TGTGCCACCAGTGATCCTAACCGGGACTACGAGCAGTACTTC,CATSDPNRDYEQYF,14,NA,NA,TRBV24-1,TRBJ2-7
TGCGCCAGCAGTGACCCAGCGGAGGATACGCAGTATTTT,CASSDPAEDTQYF,13,NA,few,TRBV10-1,TRBJ2-3
TGTGCCAGTAGTATAGGTTGGAGGGCGGACACCGGGGAGCTGTTTTTT,CASSIGWRADTGELFF,16,NA,NA,TRBV19,TRBJ2-2
TGTGCCAGCAATAAACAGGGGGCCCCCTACGAGCAGTACTTC,CASNKQGAPYEQYF,14,TRBD1,NA,TRBV2,TRBJ2-7
TGTGCCAGCAGCTTAAGAGGCGCCTCCTACAATGAGCAGTTCTTC,CASSLRGASYNEQFF,15,NA,NA,TRBV7-3,TRBJ2-1
TGTGCCAGTTCCCGGGACAGGATTCGATCGGAGACCCAGTACTTC,CASSRDRIRSETQYF,15,TRBD1,NA,TRBV19,TRBJ2-5
TGCGCCAGCAGCTTGGTGGCAAGCCAGTACTTC,CASSLVASQYF,11,NA,NA,TRBV5-1,TRBJ2-5
TGTGCCAGCAGAGACAGGGTGTACAGCGGGACTTACACAGATACGCAGTATTTT,CASRDRVYSGTYTDTQYF,18,NA,NA,TRBV6-4,TRBJ2-3
TGTGCCAGCAGCCAAGGATCCGGTCCCGGGGTTTCACCCCTCCACTTT,CASSQGSGPGVSPLHF,16,NA,NA,TRBV7-2,TRBJ1-6
TGCAGCGTCGACCGACTAGCGGGAGGGAATGAGCAGTTCTTC,CSVDRLAGGNEQFF,14,TRBD2,NA,TRBV29-1,TRBJ2-1
TGTGCCACCAGTGACCACGACAGAGGAGCCCAAGAGACCCAGTACTTC,CATSDHDRGAQETQYF,16,NA,NA,TRBV24-1,TRBJ2-5
TGCGCCAGCAGCTTCCCAGGGAACACCGGGGAGCTGTTTTTT,CASSFPGNTGELFF,14,NA,NA,TRBV5-1,TRBJ2-2
TGTGCCAGCAGCACCCTTGGGAGGGCCACAGATACGCAGTATTTT,CASSTLGRATDTQYF,15,TRBD2,NA,TRBV7-3,TRBJ2-3
TGTGCCAGCAGTCGGGCACCCGGGAGGGCCACCCGATACGACAATGAGCAGTTCTTC,CASSRAPGRATRYDNEQFF,19,TRBD2,NA,TRBV27,TRBJ2-1
TGTGCCTGGAGTATGGTAGGACAGGAGTTCTTC,CAWSMVGQEFF,11,TRBD1,few,TRBV30,TRBJ2-1
TGCAGCGCTGGAGAGCGCGGGCCTAATAGCAATCAGCCCCAGCATTTT,CSAGERGPNSNQPQHF,16,NA,NA,TRBV29-1,TRBJ1-5
TGTGCCAGCAGTTCGGGACAGGGGGATCAGCCCCAGCATTTT,CASSSGQGDQPQHF,14,TRBD1,NA,TRBV2,TRBJ1-5
TGTGCCAGCAGAAGGACAGAGTATAATTCACCCCTCCACTTT,CASRRTEYNSPLHF,14,NA,NA,TRBV28,TRBJ1-6
TGCGCCAGCAGTGGAGCTTTGCAAGAGACCCAGTACTTC,CASSGALQETQYF,13,NA,NA,TRBV5-1,TRBJ2-5